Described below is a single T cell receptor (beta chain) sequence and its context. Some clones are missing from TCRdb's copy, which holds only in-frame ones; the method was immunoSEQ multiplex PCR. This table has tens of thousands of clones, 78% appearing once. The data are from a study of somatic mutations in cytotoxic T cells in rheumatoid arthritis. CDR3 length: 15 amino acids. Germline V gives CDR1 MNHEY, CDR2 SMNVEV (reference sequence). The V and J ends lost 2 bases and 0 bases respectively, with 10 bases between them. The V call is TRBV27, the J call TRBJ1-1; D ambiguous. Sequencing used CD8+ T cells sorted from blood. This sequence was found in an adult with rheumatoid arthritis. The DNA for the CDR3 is TGTGCCAGCAGTTTAAGTGAACGTATGAACACTGAAGCTTTCTTT. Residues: CASSLSERMNTEAFF.